One T cell receptor (beta chain) is described in this entry. Antigen unknown. The CDR3 has 16 amino acids. Germline lookup yields CDR1 SNHLY and CDR2 FYNNEI. V gave up 8 bases and J gave up 4 bases; unmatched junction bases: 12. The record originates from a study of cytotoxic CD8 clonotypes in ibrutinib-treated CLL. On the study more broadly: Samples yielded averages of 255,043 productive templates and almost 95,000 productive rearrangements. General study results and limits: Rare overall, public clonotypes shrank or held steady under therapy. Baseline levels of clonality went above those of age-matched healthy donors and moved with circulating CD8+ T-cell counts. The clonality went up when patients responded to ibrutinib and dropped back toward baseline at progression.

The protocol was immunoSEQ multiplex PCR, while the TCRdb copy is restricted to in-frame clones and leaves out a portion. The sample gives approximately 100,000 clones, more than 75% of which show up once; around 30% is in the top ten. Here the sequenced sample was PBMCs, taken after 12 months of ibrutinib treatment. This receptor was taken from a human donor with chronic lymphocytic leukemia. The V and J genes are TRBV2 and TRBJ1-4; TRBD1 matches at 8 bases. The CDR3: CASRSGQGAHNEKLFF. The CDR3 nucleotides read TGTGCCAGCCGGAGTGGACAGGGCGCTCATAATGAAAAACTGTTTTTT.